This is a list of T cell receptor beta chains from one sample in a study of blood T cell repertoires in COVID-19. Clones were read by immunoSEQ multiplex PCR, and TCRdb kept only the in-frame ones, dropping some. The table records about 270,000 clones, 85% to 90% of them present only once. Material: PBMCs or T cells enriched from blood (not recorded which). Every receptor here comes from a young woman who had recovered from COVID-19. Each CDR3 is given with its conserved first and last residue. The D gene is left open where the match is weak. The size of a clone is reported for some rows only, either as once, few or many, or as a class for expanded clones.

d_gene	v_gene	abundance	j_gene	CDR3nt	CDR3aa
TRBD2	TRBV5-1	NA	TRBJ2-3	TGCGCCAGCAGATCCCTCACCCGGGGGGGGGATACGCAGTATTTT	CASRSLTRGGDTQYF
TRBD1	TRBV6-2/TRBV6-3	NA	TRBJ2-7	TGTGCCAGCAGTTTCGGGACAGGGCTTTACGAGCAGTACTTC	CASSFGTGLYEQYF
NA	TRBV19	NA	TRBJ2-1	TGTGCCAGTAGTATATTCCAATGGGACTCGTCAACCTACAATGAGCAGTTCTTC	CASSIFQWDSSTYNEQFF
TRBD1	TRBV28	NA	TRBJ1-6	TGTGCCAGCAGTCGGCCGACGACAGGGGGATCACCCCTCCACTTT	CASSRPTTGGSPLHF
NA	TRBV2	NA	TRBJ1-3	TGTGCCAGCAGCTCCGCAGGGGCTGGAAACACCATATATTTT	CASSSAGAGNTIYF
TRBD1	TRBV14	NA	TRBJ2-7	TGTGCCAGCAGCCGACGCCAGACAGGGAAAAGCGAGCAGTACTTC	CASSRRQTGKSEQYF
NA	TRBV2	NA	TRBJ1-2	TGTGCCAGCAGTTCCTCCCTTCGAGCGGTCTATGGCTACACCTTC	CASSSSLRAVYGYTF
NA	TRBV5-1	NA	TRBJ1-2	TGCGCCAGCCAGGACGCAGGGAAGGGCGACTATGGCTACACCTTC	CASQDAGKGDYGYTF
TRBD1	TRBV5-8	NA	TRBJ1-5	TGTGCCAGCAGCCGTTTGACAGGGGATATTCATCAGCCCCAGCATTTT	CASSRLTGDIHQPQHF
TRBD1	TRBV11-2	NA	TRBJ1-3	TGTGCCAGCAGCTTACCTACAGGGGTCGCGGGAAACACCATATATTTT	CASSLPTGVAGNTIYF
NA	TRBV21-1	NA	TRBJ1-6	TGTGCCAGCAGCAAAGAACTCGGGACAGAGAATTCACCCCTCCACTTT	CASSKELGTENSPLHF
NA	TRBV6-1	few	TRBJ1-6	TGTGCCAGCAGTGAAGGGGAGTCCTATAATTCACCCCTCCACTTT	CASSEGESYNSPLHF
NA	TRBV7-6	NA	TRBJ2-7	TGTGCCAGCAGCCCTAGAGCTGGGTACGAGCAGTACTTC	CASSPRAGYEQYF
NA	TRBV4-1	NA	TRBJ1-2	TGCGCCAGCAGCCAAGATACAGTTTCCATTTATAGCTACACCTTC	CASSQDTVSIYSYTF
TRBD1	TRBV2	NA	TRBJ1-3	TGTGCCAGCAGTGAAGCGGGGACAGGGTCTAAAGACACCATATATTTT	CASSEAGTGSKDTIYF
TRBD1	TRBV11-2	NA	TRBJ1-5	TGTGCCAGCAGCTTAGATTCCCGGGACAGGGGTAATCAGCCCCAGCATTTT	CASSLDSRDRGNQPQHF
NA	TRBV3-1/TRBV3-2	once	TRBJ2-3	TGTGCCAGCAGCCAATCTAGGGGAGGGGGAACAGATACGCAGTATTTT	CASSQSRGGGTDTQYF
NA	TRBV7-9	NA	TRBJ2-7	TGTGCCAGCAGCCTGAACACAGGGTACCACGAGCAGTACTTC	CASSLNTGYHEQYF
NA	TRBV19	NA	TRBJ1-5	TGTGCCAGTAGTATAGAAAGCAGAACTAGGCGTCAGCCCCAGCATTTT	CASSIESRTRRQPQHF
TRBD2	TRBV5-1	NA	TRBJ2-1	TGCGCCAGCAGCTTGGGCCTAGCGGCCTACAATGAGCAGTTCTTC	CASSLGLAAYNEQFF
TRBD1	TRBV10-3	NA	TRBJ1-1	TGTGCCATCAGTGACTGGGACAGGGGCCCTGAAGCTTTCTTT	CAISDWDRGPEAFF
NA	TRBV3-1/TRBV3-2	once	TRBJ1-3	TGTGCCAGCAGCAGGAGCTCTGGAAACACCATATATTTT	CASSRSSGNTIYF
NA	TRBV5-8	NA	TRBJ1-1	TGTGCCAGCAGCTTGAAGAGATACACTGAAGCTTTCTTT	CASSLKRYTEAFF
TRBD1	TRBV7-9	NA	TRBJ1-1	TGTGCCAGCAGCTTAGACGACAGGGATGACACTGAAGCTTTCTTT	CASSLDDRDDTEAFF
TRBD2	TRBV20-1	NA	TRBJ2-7	TGCAGTGCTAGGCGGGGGTACGAGCAGTACTTC	CSARRGYEQYF
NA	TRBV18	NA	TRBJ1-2	TGTGCCAGCTCACCACGAACAGACTATGGCTACACCTTC	CASSPRTDYGYTF
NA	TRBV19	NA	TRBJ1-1	TGTGCCAGTAGTAGACGTGCGGGAAAGTTAGACACTGAAGCTTTCTTT	CASSRRAGKLDTEAFF
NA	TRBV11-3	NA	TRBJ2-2	TGTGCCAGCAGCCCGGGACTGGCGGGCACCGGGGAGCTGTTTTTT	CASSPGLAGTGELFF
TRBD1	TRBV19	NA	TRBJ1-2	TGTGCCAGTCAAAGGCCGGGACAGGGAGACTATGGCTACACCTTC	CASQRPGQGDYGYTF
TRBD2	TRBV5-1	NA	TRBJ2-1	TGCGCCAGCAGCTTGGCGGGGGGGGCAAATGAGCAGTTCTTC	CASSLAGGANEQFF
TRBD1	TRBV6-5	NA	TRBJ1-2	TGTGCCAGCAGCCCAGGACAGGGATCGAATGGCTACACCTTC	CASSPGQGSNGYTF
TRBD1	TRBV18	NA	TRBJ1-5	TGTGCCAGCAGACCGGGACAGGGGACCAATCAGCCCCAGCATTTT	CASRPGQGTNQPQHF
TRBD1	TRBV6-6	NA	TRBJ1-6	TGTGCCAGCAGTGGACTACAGGGGGATAATTCACCCCTCCACTTT	CASSGLQGDNSPLHF
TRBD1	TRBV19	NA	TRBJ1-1	TGTGCCAGTACTACGAGCGCCGGGACAGGGTCCACTGAAGCTTTCTTT	CASTTSAGTGSTEAFF
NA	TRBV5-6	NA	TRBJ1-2	TGTGCCAGCAGCTCGGGAGGAAAGAGCGGCTACACCTTC	CASSSGGKSGYTF
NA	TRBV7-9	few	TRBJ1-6	TGTGCCAGCAGCTTACAGGGATCGGATAATTCACCCCTCCACTTT	CASSLQGSDNSPLHF
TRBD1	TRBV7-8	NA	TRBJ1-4	TGTGCCAGCAGCTTAGGGGGGACAGGCGCAACTAATGAAAAACTGTTTTTT	CASSLGGTGATNEKLFF
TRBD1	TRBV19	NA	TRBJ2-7	TGTGCCAGTAGTATAAGGACAGGGGAGACCTACGAGCAGTACTTC	CASSIRTGETYEQYF
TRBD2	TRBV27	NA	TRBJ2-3	TGTGCCAGCCGACTAGCGGGGGGCCCAGATACGCAGTATTTT	CASRLAGGPDTQYF
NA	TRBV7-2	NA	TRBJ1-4	TGTGCCAGCAGCCCCTCTAATGAAAAACTGTTTTTT	CASSPSNEKLFF
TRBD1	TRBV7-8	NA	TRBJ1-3	TGTGCCAGCAGCTTAGGAAGGGGACAGGGGGTAGATGGAAACACCATATATTTT	CASSLGRGQGVDGNTIYF
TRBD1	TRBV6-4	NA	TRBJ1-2	TGTGCCAGCAGCCGGGACAGGGGGCGAGGCTACACCTTC	CASSRDRGRGYTF
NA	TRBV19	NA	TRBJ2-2	TGTGCCAGTAGTAAGGGCGGGGGGGAGCTGTTTTTT	CASSKGGGELFF
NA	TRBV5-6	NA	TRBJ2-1	TGTGCCAGCAGCGCTACAGGGCTCGGTTACAATGAGCAGTTCTTC	CASSATGLGYNEQFF
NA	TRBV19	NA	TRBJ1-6	TGTGCCAGTAGTATAGTGCCGGGGTCACCCCTCCACTTT	CASSIVPGSPLHF
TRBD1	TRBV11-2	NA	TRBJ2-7	TGTGCCAGCAGCTTAGATCTAGGCAGGGGGTACGAGCAGTACTTC	CASSLDLGRGYEQYF
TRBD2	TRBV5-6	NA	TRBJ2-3	TGTGCCAGCAGCTTGGCCTCGAGCGGGGGGGTCGGAGATACGCAGTATTTT	CASSLASSGGVGDTQYF